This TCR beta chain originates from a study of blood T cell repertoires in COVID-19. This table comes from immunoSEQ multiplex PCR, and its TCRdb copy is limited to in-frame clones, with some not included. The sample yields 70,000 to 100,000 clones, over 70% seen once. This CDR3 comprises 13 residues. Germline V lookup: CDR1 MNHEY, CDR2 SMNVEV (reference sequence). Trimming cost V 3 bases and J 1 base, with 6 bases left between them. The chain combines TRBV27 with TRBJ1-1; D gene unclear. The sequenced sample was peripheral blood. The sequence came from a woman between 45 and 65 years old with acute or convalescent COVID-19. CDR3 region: CASSFAWNTEAFF. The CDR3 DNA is TGTGCCAGCAGTTTCGCGTGGAACACTGAAGCTTTCTTT.